This T cell receptor (beta chain) is from a study of identical twins. Unique molecular identifiers were present on the cDNA, which also gained a universal primer site by template switching. TCRdb fed the 5' RACE reads into MiXCR, producing one record per CDR3 protein. Of about 210,000 distinct CDR3 sequences listed, approximately 9% are singletons. Findings and limits, study-wide: Models underestimated out-of-frame TCR alpha sharing in monozygotic twins. Abundant cord blood beta clonotypes carried fewer insertions; memory repertoires showed none.

V was pared by 6 bases and J by 7 bases, with 13 bases of the junction left unmatched. The CDR3 length is 15 residues. Germline values: CDR1 SQVTM, CDR2 ANQGSEA. The table lists this clonotype with many counts. Its cognate antigen is unknown. Source material: memory (CD45RO+) T cells sorted from blood. The chain employs TRBV29-1 and TRBJ2-1, with 9 positions matching TRBD2. This TCR derives from a woman younger than 30 in good health. The CDR3 nucleotides are TGCAGCGTCACTCCAATTAGCGGGAGTCAGAATGAGCAGTTCTTC. Amino acid sequence: CSVTPISGSQNEQFF.